The 21 T cell receptor beta chains below come from one sample, sequenced in a study of control samples from healthy donors and cancer patients. Profiled with immunoSEQ multiplex PCR; TCRdb holds only in-frame clones, not every one. Of some 210,000 clones detected, roughly nine tenths appear once; the ten largest clones hold 1.8%. The source material was blood. These TCRs come from a man under 40 in good health.

V is TRBV6-5 and J is TRBJ1-4; no clear D. The CDR3 spans 15 residues. Between the trimmed V and J ends, which lost 0 bases and 10 bases, there was a span of 15 bases. Looked up from germline, CDR1 is MNHEY and CDR2 is SVGAGI. The CDR3 sequence: CASSYSATFYGKLFF. CDR3 nucleotide sequence: TGTGCCAGCAGTTACTCGGCAACGTTCTATGGAAAACTGTTTTTT.

This rearrangement joins TRBV9 to TRBJ1-1, with 10 bases aligning to TRBD1. Germline V gene lookup returns CDR1 SGDLS and CDR2 YYNGEE. There are 16 residues in the CDR3. V was clipped by 4 bases and J by 4 bases; unmatched bases: 10. The CDR3 DNA reads as TGTGCCAGCAGCCCGTTCTTGACAGGGGGCGGCACTGAAGCTTTCTTT. Translated, it gives CASSPFLTGGGTEAFF. The variable domain in full, completed from reference TRBV9 and TRBJ1-1, reads DSGVTQTPKHLITATGQRVTLRCSPRSGDLSVYWYQQSLDQGLQFLIQYYNGEERAKGNILERFSAQQFPDLHSELNLSSLELGDSALYFCASSPFLTGGGTEAFFGQGTRLTVV.

This clone was observed once. The chain employs TRBV2 and TRBJ1-4; D is perhaps TRBD1 (6 bases). The CDR3 sequence is 13 residues long. Germline assignment: CDR1 SNHLY and CDR2 FYNNEI. The V gene lost 5 bases and the J gene lost 6 bases, with 10 bases spanning the gap. Here the CDR3 DNA reads TGTGCCAGCAGTCAGGGGCTTGATGAAAAACTGTTTTTT. Translation: CASSQGLDEKLFF.

The J gene is TRBJ1-2, the V gene TRBV5-1, with 7 bases aligning to TRBD1. The trim removed 0 bases at V and 3 bases at J, leaving 5 bases unmatched. Germline V CDR1 and CDR2: SGHRS, YFSETQ. The length of the CDR3 is 15 residues. The CDR3 region is CASSLGGTGDYGYTF. The CDR3 DNA is TGCGCCAGCAGCTTGGGGGGTACAGGGGACTATGGCTACACCTTC. Full variable domain (rest looked up from reference TRBV5-1 and TRBJ1-2): KAGVTQTPRYLIKTRGQQVTLSCSPISGHRSVSWYQQTPGQGLQFLFEYFSETQRNKGNFPGRFSGRQFSNSRSEMNVSTLELGDSALYLCASSLGGTGDYGYTFGSGTRLTVV.

The chain uses TRBV7-6 and TRBJ2-3; D tentatively fits TRBD1 or TRBD2 (7 bases each). The V end was cut by 4 bases, the J end by 2 bases, with 22 bases between. From germline, CDR1 is SGHVS and CDR2 FNYEAQ. This CDR3 is built from 18 residues. For the CDR3, the DNA is TGTGCCAGCAGCTACGGCCAGGGGGGGGGACCAATCACAGATACGCAGTATTTT. The encoded protein is CASSYGQGGGPITDTQYF.

The chain carries TRBV28 and TRBJ2-7, with 8 positions matching TRBD1. Germline loops: CDR1 MDHEN, CDR2 SYDVKM. Unmatched junction bases numbered 5, after V lost 6 bases and J lost 4 bases. The CDR3 is made up of 13 amino acids. CDR3 DNA sequence: TGTGCCAGCAGCTTAGGACAGGGTTACGAGCAGTACTTC. It specifies CASSLGQGYEQYF. Full variable domain (missing parts from reference TRBV28 and TRBJ2-7): DVKVTQSSRYLVKRTGEKVFLECVQDMDHENMFWYRQDPGLGLRLIYFSYDVKMKEKGDIPEGYSVSREKKERFSLILESASTNQTSMYLCASSLGQGYEQYFGPGTRLTVT.

The J gene is TRBJ1-6, the V gene TRBV6-5; 7 nucleotides match TRBD1. The CDR3 covers 13 residues. The junction had 3 bases not matched to a gene; V was cut back by 4 bases and J by 9 bases. The germline V gene encodes CDR1 MNHEY and CDR2 SVGAGI. CDR3: CASSSEGASPLHF. DNA for the CDR3: TGTGCCAGCAGTTCCGAGGGGGCTTCACCCCTCCACTTT.

This sequence joins TRBV5-1 and TRBJ2-5; D uncertain. The CDR3 spans 17 residues. Germline CDR1 and CDR2: SGHRS and YFSETQ. Trimming pared 3 bases from V and 4 bases from J, leaving 22 bases between. CDR3 nucleotides: TGCGCCAGCAGCTCGGGCAGAACGCGGCACATCGGAGAGACCCAGTACTTC. The encoded protein is CASSSGRTRHIGETQYF.

This chain links TRBV18 with TRBJ2-3; TRBD2 matches at 11 bases. Germline V CDR1 and CDR2: KGHSH, LQKENI. Trimming removed 0 bases from V and 1 base from J; junction bases left unmatched: 6. This CDR3 spans 18 amino acids. The CDR3 reads CASSPPGLAGGGTDTQYF. Here the CDR3 DNA reads TGTGCCAGCTCACCACCGGGTCTAGCGGGGGGCGGCACAGATACGCAGTATTTT. The full variable domain, completed using reference TRBV18 and TRBJ2-3, is NAGVMQNPRHLVRRRGQEARLRCSPMKGHSHVYWYRQLPEEGLKFMVYLQKENIIDESGMPKERFSAEFPKEGPSILRIQQVVRGDSAAYFCASSPPGLAGGGTDTQYFGPGTRLTVL.

This sequence joins TRBV4-1 and TRBJ1-2; 8 bases align to TRBD1. The V gene end was trimmed by 4 bases and the J gene end by 6 bases; junction bases not matched to a gene: 7. Germline-derived CDR1 and CDR2 are MGHRA and YSYEKL. The CDR3 covers 14 residues. CDR3 nucleotide sequence: TGCGCCAGCAGCCCCCGACAGGGGCTTCATGGCTACACCTTC. Protein: CASSPRQGLHGYTF.

V usage is TRBV9 and J usage is TRBJ1-3; tentative D call: TRBD1 (5 bases). From germline, CDR1 is SGDLS and CDR2 YYNGEE. This CDR3 is built from 15 residues. With 0 bases removed from V and 6 bases from J, the gap between germline ends came to 13 bases. The CDR3 sequence: CASSVEIGVANTIYF. CDR3 nucleotides: TGTGCCAGCAGCGTAGAGATAGGGGTGGCAAACACCATATATTTT.

This rearrangement joins TRBV5-1 to TRBJ2-7, with 7 nucleotides matching TRBD1. The V segment lost 1 base and the J segment 3 bases; nucleotides outside the gene matches: 10. CDR3 length: 16 amino acids. The germline CDR1 and CDR2 sequences are SGHRS and YFSETQ. The CDR3 sequence is CASSLTTGQIRYEQYF. The DNA of the CDR3 is TGCGCCAGCAGCTTGACGACGGGACAGATACGCTACGAGCAGTACTTC.

The rearrangement joins TRBV29-1 to TRBJ2-1; D is uncertain. Germline loops: CDR1 SQVTM, CDR2 ANQGSEA. CDR3 length: 13 residues. V was shortened by 4 bases and J by 2 bases, with 9 bases between the two germline ends. This CDR3 reads CSVGNSAYNEQFF. In DNA form, the CDR3 reads TGCAGCGTTGGGAACAGCGCCTACAATGAGCAGTTCTTC.

This clone was observed a single time. The V gene is TRBV23-1, the J gene TRBJ2-2; D not certain. TRBV23-1 is an ORF; its function is uncertain. The CDR3 spans 18 residues. V was shortened by 6 bases and J by 2 bases, with 22 bases between the two germline ends. The CDR3 DNA is TGCGCCAGCAGATATATTGAACCACTCGGCTTAAACACCGGGGAGCTGTTTTTT. Encoded protein: CASRYIEPLGLNTGELFF.

This chain joins TRBV7-9 and TRBJ1-1; TRBD1 is a possible D gene (5 bases). CDR1 and CDR2 from the germline V gene are SEHNR and FQNEAQ (reference sequence). V was clipped by 3 bases and J by 1 base, with 12 bases between them. This CDR3 spans 15 amino acids. The CDR3 is CASSFQGMANTEAFF. CDR3 DNA sequence: TGTGCCAGCAGCTTCCAGGGAATGGCGAACACTGAAGCTTTCTTT.

This chain links TRBV9 with TRBJ2-2, with 8 bases that match TRBD2. J was trimmed by 6 bases and V by 1 base; bases with no gene match: 8. Per germline, CDR1 SGDLS and CDR2 YYNGEE. The CDR3 is made up of 16 amino acids. CDR3 region: CASSVLSGGRSGELFF. For the CDR3, the DNA is TGTGCCAGCAGCGTATTAAGCGGGGGCCGCTCCGGGGAGCTGTTTTTT.

V is TRBV30 and J is TRBJ1-2; D might be TRBD1 (6 bases). The CDR3 runs to 13 residues. Germline-derived CDR1 and CDR2 are GTSNPN and SVGIG (reference sequence). V lost 0 bases and J 2 bases, leaving 7 bases between the germline ends. The CDR3 protein is CAWSVGQNYGYTF. The CDR3 coding sequence is TGTGCCTGGAGTGTAGGACAGAACTATGGCTACACCTTC.

This chain connects TRBV10-3 to TRBJ1-2; the match to TRBD1 covers 7 bases. The CDR3 is 13 amino acids. Germline trimming cut 7 bases from V and 8 bases from J; bases unmatched to any gene: 10. Germline CDR1 reads ENHRY; CDR2 reads SYGVKD. The CDR3 DNA reads TGTGCCATCACCCGGGACAGCGAGCGGGGCTACACCTTC. This sequence encodes CAITRDSERGYTF.

The CDR3 loop reads CASSYSGGVNEKLFF. CDR3 sequence (DNA): TGTGCCAGCAGTTACTCGGGGGGAGTGAATGAAAAACTGTTTTTT. The chain uses TRBV6-5 and TRBJ1-4; maybe TRBD1 (5 bases). Germline V gene lookup returns CDR1 MNHEY and CDR2 SVGAGI. This CDR3 has 15 residues. Trimming shortened V by 0 bases and J by 5 bases, and 10 bases separated the two germline ends.

The CDR3 loop reads CASSPGLASHNEQFF. The CDR3 region has the DNA TGTGCCAGCAGCCCGGGACTAGCGAGCCACAATGAGCAGTTCTTC. This chain uses TRBV14 with TRBJ2-1; 10 bases agree with TRBD2. V trimming: 4 bases; J trimming: 5 bases; junction bases outside the gene matches: 5. The CDR3 extends over 15 amino acids. Germline values: CDR1 SGHDN, CDR2 FVKESK.

As for this clone: Other DNA sequences of this sample code for an identical CDR3. The V gene is TRBV19, the J gene TRBJ2-3, with 7 bases aligning to TRBD1. J lost 0 bases, V lost 3 bases, and 6 bases had no gene match. This CDR3 region has 16 residues. Germline CDR1 is LNHDA and CDR2 is SQIVND (reference sequence). The CDR3 region has the DNA TGTGCCAGTAGTATTATAGGGACAGCCAGCACAGATACGCAGTATTTT. Translated: CASSIIGTASTDTQYF.